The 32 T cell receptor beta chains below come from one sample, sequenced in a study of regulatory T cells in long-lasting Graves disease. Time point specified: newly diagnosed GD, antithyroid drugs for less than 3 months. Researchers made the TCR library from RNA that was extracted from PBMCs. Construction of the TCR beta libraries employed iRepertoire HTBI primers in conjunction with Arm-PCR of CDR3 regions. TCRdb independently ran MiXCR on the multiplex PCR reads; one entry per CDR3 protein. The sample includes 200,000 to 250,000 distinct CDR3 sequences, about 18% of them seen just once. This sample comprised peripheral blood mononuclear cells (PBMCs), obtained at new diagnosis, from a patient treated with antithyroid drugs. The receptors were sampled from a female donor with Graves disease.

Written as DNA, the CDR3 is TGTGCCAGCAGCCAGGGGGCCGACGAGCAGTACTTC. It encodes CASSQGADEQYF. This chain joins TRBV7-9 and TRBJ2-7; TRBD1 aligns across 8 bases. J gave up 5 bases and V 5 bases, and 2 bases lay outside the gene matches. This CDR3 spans 12 amino acids. Germline V gives CDR1 SEHNR, CDR2 FQNEAQ (reference sequence). The variable domain in full, with the rest retrieved from reference TRBV7-9 and TRBJ2-7, is DTGVSQNPRHKITKRGQNVTFRCDPISEHNRLYWYRQTLGQGPEFLTYFQNEAQLEKSRLLSDRFSAERPKGSFSTLEIQRTEQGDSAMYLCASSQGADEQYFGPGTRLTVT.

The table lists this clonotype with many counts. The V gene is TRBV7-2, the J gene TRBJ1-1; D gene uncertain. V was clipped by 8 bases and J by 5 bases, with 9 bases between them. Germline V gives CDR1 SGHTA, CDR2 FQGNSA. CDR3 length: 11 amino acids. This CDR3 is CASGRRTEAFF. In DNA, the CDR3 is TGTGCCAGCGGGCGGAGGACTGAAGCTTTCTTT.

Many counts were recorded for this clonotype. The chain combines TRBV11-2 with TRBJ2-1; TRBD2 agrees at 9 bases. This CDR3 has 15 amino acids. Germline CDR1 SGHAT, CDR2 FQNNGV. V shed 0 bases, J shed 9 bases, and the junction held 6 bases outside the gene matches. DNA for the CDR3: TGTGCCAGCAGCTTAGAGGGCGGGAGGGCCGGTGAGCAGTTCTTC. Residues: CASSLEGGRAGEQFF.

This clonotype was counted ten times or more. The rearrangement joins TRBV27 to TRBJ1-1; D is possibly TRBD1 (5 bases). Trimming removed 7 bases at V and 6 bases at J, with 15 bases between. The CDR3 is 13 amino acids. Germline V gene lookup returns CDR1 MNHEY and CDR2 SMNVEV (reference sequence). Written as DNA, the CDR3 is TGTGCCAGCACTTCCTCGGACACGGCTGAAGCTTTCTTT. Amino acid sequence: CASTSSDTAEAFF.

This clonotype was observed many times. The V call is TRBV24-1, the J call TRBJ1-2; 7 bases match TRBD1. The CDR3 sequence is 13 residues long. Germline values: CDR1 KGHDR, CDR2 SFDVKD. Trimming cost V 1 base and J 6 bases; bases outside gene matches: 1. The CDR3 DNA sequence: TGTGCCACCAGTGATTTTGGGACAGATGGCTACACCTTC. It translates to CATSDFGTDGYTF.

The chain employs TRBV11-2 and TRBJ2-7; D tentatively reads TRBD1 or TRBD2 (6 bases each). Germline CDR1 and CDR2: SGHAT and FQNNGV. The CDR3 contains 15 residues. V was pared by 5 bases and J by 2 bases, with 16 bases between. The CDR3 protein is CASSQGGQEAYEQYF. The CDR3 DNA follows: TGTGCCAGCAGCCAAGGGGGGCAGGAGGCCTACGAGCAGTACTTC. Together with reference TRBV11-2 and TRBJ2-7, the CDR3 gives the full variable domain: EAGVAQSPRYKIIEKRQSVAFWCNPISGHATLYWYQQILGQGPKLLIQFQNNGVVDDSQLPKDRFSAERLKGVDSTLKIQPAKLEDSAVYLCASSQGGQEAYEQYFGPGTRLTVT.

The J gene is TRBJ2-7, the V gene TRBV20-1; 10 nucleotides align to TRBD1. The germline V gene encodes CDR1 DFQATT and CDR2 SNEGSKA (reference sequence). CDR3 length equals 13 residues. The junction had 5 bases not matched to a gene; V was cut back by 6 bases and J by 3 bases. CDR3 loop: CSADWDRGYEQYF. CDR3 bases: TGCAGTGCCGACTGGGACAGGGGCTACGAGCAGTACTTC.

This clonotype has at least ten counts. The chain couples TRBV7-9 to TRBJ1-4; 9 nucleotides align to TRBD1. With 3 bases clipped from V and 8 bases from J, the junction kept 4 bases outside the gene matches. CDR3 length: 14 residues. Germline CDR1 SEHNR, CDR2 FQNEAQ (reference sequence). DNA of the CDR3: TGTGCCAGCAGCTTGGACAGGGGCAGCGAAAAACTGTTTTTT. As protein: CASSLDRGSEKLFF.

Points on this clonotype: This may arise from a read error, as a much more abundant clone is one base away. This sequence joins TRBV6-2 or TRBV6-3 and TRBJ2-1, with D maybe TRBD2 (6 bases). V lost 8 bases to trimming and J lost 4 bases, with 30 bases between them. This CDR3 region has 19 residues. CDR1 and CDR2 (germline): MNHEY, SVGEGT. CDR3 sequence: CASQRWGAGLTDEYNEQFF. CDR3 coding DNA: TGTGCCAGCCAGAGGTGGGGAGCGGGCCTGACGGATGAGTACAATGAGCAGTTCTTC.

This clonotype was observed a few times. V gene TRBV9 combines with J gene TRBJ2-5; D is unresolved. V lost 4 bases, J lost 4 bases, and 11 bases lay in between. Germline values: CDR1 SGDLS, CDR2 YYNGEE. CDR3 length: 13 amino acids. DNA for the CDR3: TGTGCCAGCAGCTCCCGGACCGGAGAGACCCAGTACTTC. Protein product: CASSSRTGETQYF.

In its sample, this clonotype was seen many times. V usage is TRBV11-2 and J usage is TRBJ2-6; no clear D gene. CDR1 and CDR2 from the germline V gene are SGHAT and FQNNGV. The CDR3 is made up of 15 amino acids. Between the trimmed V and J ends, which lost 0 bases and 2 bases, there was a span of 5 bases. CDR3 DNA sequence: TGTGCCAGCAGCTTAGAGGCCACTGGGGCCAACGTCCTGACTTTC. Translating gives CASSLEATGANVLTF.

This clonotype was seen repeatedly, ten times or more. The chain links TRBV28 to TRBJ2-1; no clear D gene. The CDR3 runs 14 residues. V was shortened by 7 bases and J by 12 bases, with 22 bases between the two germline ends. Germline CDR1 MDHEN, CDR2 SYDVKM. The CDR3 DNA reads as TGTGCCAGCAACAAAAACCCGGACGCCCCGGGGCAGTTCTTC. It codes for CASNKNPDAPGQFF.

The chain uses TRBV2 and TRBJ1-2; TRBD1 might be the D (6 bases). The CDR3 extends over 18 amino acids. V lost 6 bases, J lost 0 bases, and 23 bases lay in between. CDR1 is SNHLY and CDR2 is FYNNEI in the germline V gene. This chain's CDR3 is CASRADRPRWESNYGYTF. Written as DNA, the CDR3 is TGTGCCAGCAGAGCCGACAGGCCACGGTGGGAATCTAACTATGGCTACACCTTC.

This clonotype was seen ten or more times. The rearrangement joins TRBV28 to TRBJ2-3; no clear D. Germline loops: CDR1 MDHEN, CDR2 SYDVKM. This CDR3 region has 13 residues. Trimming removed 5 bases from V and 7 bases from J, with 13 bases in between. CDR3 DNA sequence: TGTGCCAGCAGTCTGCCCCTTATAAATACGCAGTATTTT. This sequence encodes CASSLPLINTQYF.

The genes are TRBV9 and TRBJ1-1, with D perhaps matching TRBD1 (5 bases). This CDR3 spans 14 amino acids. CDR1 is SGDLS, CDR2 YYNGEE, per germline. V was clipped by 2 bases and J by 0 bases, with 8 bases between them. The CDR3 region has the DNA TGTGCCAGCAGCGTGACAGCAATGAACACTGAAGCTTTCTTT. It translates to CASSVTAMNTEAFF. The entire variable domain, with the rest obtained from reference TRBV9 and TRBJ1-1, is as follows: DSGVTQTPKHLITATGQRVTLRCSPRSGDLSVYWYQQSLDQGLQFLIQYYNGEERAKGNILERFSAQQFPDLHSELNLSSLELGDSALYFCASSVTAMNTEAFFGQGTRLTVV.

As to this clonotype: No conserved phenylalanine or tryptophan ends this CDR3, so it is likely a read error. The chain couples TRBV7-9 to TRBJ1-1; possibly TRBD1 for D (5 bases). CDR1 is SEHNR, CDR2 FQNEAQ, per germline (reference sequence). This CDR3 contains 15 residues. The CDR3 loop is CASSFRGAQNTEAFL. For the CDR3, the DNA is TGTGCCAGCAGCTTCCGAGGGGCGCAGAACACTGAGGCTTTCCTT.

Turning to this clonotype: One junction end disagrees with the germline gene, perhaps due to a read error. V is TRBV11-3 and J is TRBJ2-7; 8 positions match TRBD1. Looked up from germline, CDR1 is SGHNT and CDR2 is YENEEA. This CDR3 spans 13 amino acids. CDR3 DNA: TGTGCCAGCAGGATGGGACAGGTCCATTTCCAGGACTTC. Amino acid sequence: CASRMGQVHFQDF.

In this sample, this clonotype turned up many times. CDR3 sequence: CASSLVSGTSYEQYF. CDR3 sequence (DNA): TGTGCCAGCAGCTTAGTCTCCGGGACCTCCTACGAGCAGTACTTC. The chain joins TRBV7-2 to TRBJ2-7; possibly TRBD1 or TRBD2 for D (5 bases each). V dropped 1 base and J dropped 0 bases, with 10 bases sitting between them. The CDR3 length is 15 residues. The germline gives CDR1 SGHTA, CDR2 FQGNSA.

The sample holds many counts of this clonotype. The CDR3 sequence: CASSLALGPPLAYEQYF. The CDR3 coding sequence is TGTGCCAGCAGCTTAGCTTTAGGGCCTCCCTTGGCCTACGAGCAGTACTTC. J is TRBJ2-7 and V is TRBV7-8; D is uncertain. The V gene lost 0 bases and the J gene lost 2 bases, with 17 bases spanning the gap. This CDR3 has 17 residues. CDR1 is SGHVS, CDR2 FQNEAQ, per germline.

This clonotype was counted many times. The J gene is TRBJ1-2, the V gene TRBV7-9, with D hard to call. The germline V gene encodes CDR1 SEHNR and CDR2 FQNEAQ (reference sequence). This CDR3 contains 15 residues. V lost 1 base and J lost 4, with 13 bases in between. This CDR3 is CASSLVTVKSYGYTF. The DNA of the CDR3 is TGTGCCAGCAGCTTAGTAACAGTGAAGAGCTATGGCTACACCTTC.

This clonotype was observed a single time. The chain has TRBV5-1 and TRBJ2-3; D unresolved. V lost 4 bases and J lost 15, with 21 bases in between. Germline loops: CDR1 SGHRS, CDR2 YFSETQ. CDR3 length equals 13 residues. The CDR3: CASSGLDTPKKYF. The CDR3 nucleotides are TGCGCCAGCAGCGGCTTAGACACCCCTAAAAAATATTTT.

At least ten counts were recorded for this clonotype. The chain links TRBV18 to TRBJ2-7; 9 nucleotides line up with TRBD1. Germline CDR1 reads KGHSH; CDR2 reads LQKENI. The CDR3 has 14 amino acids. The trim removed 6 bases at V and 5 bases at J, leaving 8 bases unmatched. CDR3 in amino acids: CASSETGGGNEQYF. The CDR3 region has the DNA TGTGCCAGCTCCGAAACAGGGGGCGGGAACGAGCAGTACTTC.

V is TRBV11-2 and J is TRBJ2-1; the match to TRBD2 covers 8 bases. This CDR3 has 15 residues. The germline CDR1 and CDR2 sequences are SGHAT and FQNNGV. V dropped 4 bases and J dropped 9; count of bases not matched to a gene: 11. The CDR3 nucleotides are TGTGCCAGCAGCTCCATAGCGGGAAAATACGCTGAGCAGTTCTTC. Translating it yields CASSSIAGKYAEQFF. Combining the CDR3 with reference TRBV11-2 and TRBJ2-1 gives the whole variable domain EAGVAQSPRYKIIEKRQSVAFWCNPISGHATLYWYQQILGQGPKLLIQFQNNGVVDDSQLPKDRFSAERLKGVDSTLKIQPAKLEDSAVYLCASSSIAGKYAEQFFGPGTRLTVL.

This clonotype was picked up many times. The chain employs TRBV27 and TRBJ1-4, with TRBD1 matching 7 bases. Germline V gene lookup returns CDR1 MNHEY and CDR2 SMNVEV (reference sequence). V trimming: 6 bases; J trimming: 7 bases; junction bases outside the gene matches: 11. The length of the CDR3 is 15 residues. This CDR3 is CASRAPGQDGEKLFF. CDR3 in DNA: TGTGCCAGCAGGGCGCCTGGACAGGATGGTGAAAAACTGTTTTTT.

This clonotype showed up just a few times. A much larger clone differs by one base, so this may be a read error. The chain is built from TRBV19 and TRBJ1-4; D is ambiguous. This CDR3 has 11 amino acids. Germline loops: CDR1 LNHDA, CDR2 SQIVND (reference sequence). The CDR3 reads CASSRGEKLLF. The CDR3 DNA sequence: TGTGCCAGTAGTCGGGGTGAAAAACTGCTTTTT.

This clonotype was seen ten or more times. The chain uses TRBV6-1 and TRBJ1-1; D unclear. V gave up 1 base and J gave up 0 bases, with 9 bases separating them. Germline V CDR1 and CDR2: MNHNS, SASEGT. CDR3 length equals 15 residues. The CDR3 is CASSEDPGVNTEAFF. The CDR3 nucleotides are TGTGCCAGCAGTGAAGACCCAGGTGTGAACACTGAAGCTTTCTTT.

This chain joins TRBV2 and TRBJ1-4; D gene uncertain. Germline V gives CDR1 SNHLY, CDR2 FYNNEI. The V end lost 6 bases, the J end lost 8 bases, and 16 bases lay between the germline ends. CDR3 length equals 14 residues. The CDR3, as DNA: TGTGCCAGCAGAACGGGGTCCGTGAGGGAAAAACTGTTTTTT. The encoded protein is CASRTGSVREKLFF.

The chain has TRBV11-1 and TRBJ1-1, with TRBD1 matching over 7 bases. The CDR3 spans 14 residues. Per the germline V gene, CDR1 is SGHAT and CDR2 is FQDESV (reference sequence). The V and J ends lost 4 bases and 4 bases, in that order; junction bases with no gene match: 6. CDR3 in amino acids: CASSSVQGSTEAFF. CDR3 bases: TGTGCCAGCAGCTCAGTACAGGGGAGCACTGAAGCTTTCTTT.

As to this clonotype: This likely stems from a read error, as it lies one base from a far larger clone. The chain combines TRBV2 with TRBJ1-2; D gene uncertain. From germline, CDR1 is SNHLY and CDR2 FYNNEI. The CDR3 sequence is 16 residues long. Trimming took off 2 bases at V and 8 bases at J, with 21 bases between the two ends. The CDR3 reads CASSETHRAPIHGYTF. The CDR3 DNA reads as TGTGCCAGCAGTGAAACTCACCGGGCCCCTATTCACGGCTACACCTTC. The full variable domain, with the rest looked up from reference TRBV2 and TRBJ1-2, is EPEVTQTPSHQVTQMGQEVILRCVPISNHLYFYWYRQILGQKVEFLVSFYNNEISEKSEIFDDQFSVERPDGSNFTLKIRSTKLEDSAMYFCASSETHRAPIHGYTFGSGTRLTVV.

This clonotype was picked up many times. CDR3 loop: CATEFRSSWYTF. CDR3 in DNA: TGTGCCACCGAGTTTAGATCCTCGTGGTACACCTTC. The V gene is TRBV12-3 or TRBV12-4, the J gene TRBJ1-2; no clear D. V lost 10 bases, J lost 11 bases, and 20 bases lay in between. This CDR3 has 12 amino acids.

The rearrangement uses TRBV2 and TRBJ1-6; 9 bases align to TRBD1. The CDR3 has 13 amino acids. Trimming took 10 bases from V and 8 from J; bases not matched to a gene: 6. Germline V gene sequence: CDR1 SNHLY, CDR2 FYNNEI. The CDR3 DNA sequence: TGTGCCACCGTGGGACAGGGTGATTCACCCCTCCACTTT. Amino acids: CATVGQGDSPLHF.

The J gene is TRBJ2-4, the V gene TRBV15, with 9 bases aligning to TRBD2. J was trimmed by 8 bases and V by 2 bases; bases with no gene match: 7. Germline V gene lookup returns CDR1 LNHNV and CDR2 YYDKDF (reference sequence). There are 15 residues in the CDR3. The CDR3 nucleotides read TGTGCCACCAGCAGACCGGGCGGGGGGGATCACATTCAGTACTTC. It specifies CATSRPGGGDHIQYF.